A single sample is the source of the 9 T cell receptor beta chains below, sequenced in a study of early T cells in non-severe SARS-CoV-2 infection. TCRdb re-called the 5' RACE reads through MiXCR, storing one row per CDR3 protein. This table holds tens of thousands of distinct CDR3 sequences, roughly an eighth found once. Sequencing used whole blood. All receptors come from an adult who was a healthcare worker with PCR-confirmed SARS-CoV-2 infection or an uninfected control (not recorded which).

This clonotype was detected many times. The chain joins TRBV20-1 to TRBJ1-5, with D maybe TRBD1 (5 bases). Germline lookup yields CDR1 DFQATT and CDR2 SNEGSKA (reference sequence). Trimming cost V 4 bases and J 4 bases, with 8 bases left between them. The CDR3 spans 12 residues. The CDR3 sequence is CSATGLNQPQHF. CDR3 sequence (DNA): TGCAGTGCTACGGGACTAAATCAGCCCCAGCATTTT.

The chain has TRBV6-5 and TRBJ1-4; D possibly corresponds to TRBD1 (5 bases). This CDR3 comprises 17 residues. CDR1 and CDR2 from the germline V gene are MNHEY and SVGAGI. Trimming took off 0 bases at V and 7 bases at J, with 18 bases between the two ends. In nucleotides, the CDR3 is TGTGCCAGCAGTTACTCGCCCCCGGACGCGGGGGGTGAAAAACTGTTTTTT. Translation gives CASSYSPPDAGGEKLFF.

The V and J genes are TRBV5-5 and TRBJ2-3; D gene ambiguous. Trimming shortened V by 2 bases and J by 2 bases, and 3 bases separated the two germline ends. There are 12 residues in the CDR3. The germline CDR1 and CDR2 sequences are SGHKS and YYEKEE (reference sequence). The DNA for the CDR3 is TGTGCCAGCAGCTTTGCCACAGATACGCAGTATTTT. Its protein product is CASSFATDTQYF. Full variable domain (remainder filled in from reference TRBV5-5 and TRBJ2-3): DAGVTQSPTHLIKTRGQQVTLRCSPISGHKSVSWYQQVLGQGPQFIFQYYEKEERGRGNFPDRFSARQFPNYSSELNVNALLLGDSALYLCASSFATDTQYFGPGTRLTVL.

As for this clonotype: Just one base apart from a much larger clone, this may be a read error. The rearrangement joins TRBV5-1 to TRBJ2-1; 12 bases are a match to TRBD2. V gave up 2 bases and J gave up 10 bases; unmatched junction bases: 10. Germline V gene sequence: CDR1 SGHRS, CDR2 YFSETQ. CDR3 length: 16 amino acids. The CDR3 protein is CASSLILAGGPKEQFF. The CDR3 DNA reads TGCGCCAGCAGCTTAATTCTAGCGGGAGGGCCGAAGGAGCAGTTCTTC.

This clonotype was counted many times. This chain uses TRBV29-1 with TRBJ2-1; 9 nucleotides line up with TRBD1. V was pared by 5 bases and J by 3 bases, with 8 bases of the junction left unmatched. Germline CDR1 and CDR2: SQVTM and ANQGSEA. This CDR3 spans 15 amino acids. CDR3 amino acids: CSVPGTGNYYNEQFF. CDR3 bases: TGCAGCGTTCCCGGGACAGGGAACTACTACAATGAGCAGTTCTTC.

The V and J genes are TRBV7-8 and TRBJ2-2, with 7 bases matching TRBD1. Germline CDR1 and CDR2: SGHVS and FQNEAQ. V shed 3 bases and J 3 bases; nucleotides not matched to a gene: 13. The CDR3 is 18 residues long. CDR3 region: CASSFPFWTGGDTGELFF. The CDR3 nucleotides are TGTGCCAGCAGCTTCCCTTTCTGGACAGGAGGTGACACCGGGGAGCTGTTTTTT.

This clonotype was seen many times. This chain uses TRBV20-1 with TRBJ2-4; D is possibly TRBD2 (6 bases). Trimming removed 0 bases at V and 2 bases at J, with 14 bases between. This CDR3 comprises 16 residues. Germline CDR1 and CDR2: DFQATT and SNEGSKA (reference sequence). The CDR3 DNA follows: TGCAGTGCTAGAGATTATAGCGGAGCATCCAAAAACATTCAGTACTTC. Amino acids: CSARDYSGASKNIQYF.

This clonotype was detected ten times or more. The chain links TRBV27 to TRBJ2-5, with D perhaps given as TRBD1 or TRBD2 (5 bases each). The V end was cut by 5 bases, the J end by 4 bases, with 14 bases between. The CDR3 runs to 14 residues. Germline-derived CDR1 and CDR2 are MNHEY and SMNVEV (reference sequence). CDR3 bases: TGTGCCAGCAGTCCCCGGGGCGGGCCAGAGACCCAGTACTTC. Translated: CASSPRGGPETQYF.

The chain combines TRBV6-2 or TRBV6-3 with TRBJ2-1; either TRBD1 or TRBD2 may supply D (7 bases each). The CDR3 is 15 amino acids. Germline CDR1 MNHEY, CDR2 SVGEGT. V was clipped by 6 bases and J by 2 bases, with 14 bases between them. The CDR3 DNA reads as TGTGCCAGCAGCCCCCAGGGGGGGACCTACAATGAGCAGTTCTTC. Residues: CASSPQGGTYNEQFF.